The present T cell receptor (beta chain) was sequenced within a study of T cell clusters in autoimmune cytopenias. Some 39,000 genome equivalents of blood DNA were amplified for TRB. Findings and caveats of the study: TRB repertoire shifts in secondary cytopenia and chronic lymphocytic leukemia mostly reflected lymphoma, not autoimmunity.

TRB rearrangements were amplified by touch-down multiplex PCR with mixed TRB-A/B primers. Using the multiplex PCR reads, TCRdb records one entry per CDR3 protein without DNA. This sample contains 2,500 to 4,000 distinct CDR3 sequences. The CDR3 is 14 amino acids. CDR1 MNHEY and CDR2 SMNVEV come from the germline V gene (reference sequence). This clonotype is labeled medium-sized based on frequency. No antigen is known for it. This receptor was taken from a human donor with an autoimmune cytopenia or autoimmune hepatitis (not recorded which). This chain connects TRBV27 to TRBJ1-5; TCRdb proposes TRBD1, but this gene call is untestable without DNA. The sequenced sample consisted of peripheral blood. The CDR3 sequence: CASSLSGGHQPQHF.